The present T cell receptor beta chain was sequenced within a study of T cells after posttransplantation cyclophosphamide. The table came from immunoSEQ multiplex PCR; TCRdb's copy has only in-frame clones and leaves some out. The data contain 35,000 to 50,000 clones, about 90% of them singletons. Germline trimming cut 3 bases from V and 8 bases from J; bases unmatched to any gene: 7. The CDR3 has 13 amino acids. The germline V gene has CDR1 SQVTM and CDR2 ANQGSEA. Treatment was busulfan-fludarabine conditioning, a marrow graft, and cyclophosphamide on days +3 and +4. Sequenced here: PBMCs, sampled about 62 days after allogeneic stem cell transplant with posttransplant cyclophosphamide. This chain uses TRBV29-1 with TRBJ2-1; the match to TRBD1 covers 7 bases. This sequence originates from a male patient in his sixties or seventies who received an allogeneic stem cell transplant from a related donor and was CMV-positive. The graft donor may have contributed some T cells. CDR3 coding DNA: TGCAGCGTTGATAAGGGGGCGGGCGATGAGCAGTTCTTC. Encoded protein: CSVDKGAGDEQFF.